The text below deals with one T cell receptor beta chain. Its antigen is unknown. Subsequent to roughly 9 days of culture, CD4+ T cells were isolated. According to PCR results, the person was infected with SARS-CoV-2 between March and December 2020. Participants were vaccinated with two doses of either the BNT162b2 or mRNA-1273 vaccine. Each culture had half its medium swapped for IL-2 medium on days 3 and 7. The data were obtained in a study of vaccination effects on CD4 cells after COVID-19. Study-level results: Missing from the study were early post-infection timepoints, and its convalescent patients were few. Both infection-induced and vaccine-induced clones contracted markedly at late post-vaccination timepoints.

This CDR3 has 16 amino acids. Germline CDR1 and CDR2: SGHKS and YYEKEE (reference sequence). V lost 2 bases to trimming and J lost 12 bases; unmatched junction nucleotides: 15. Produced via immunoSEQ multiplex PCR; TCRdb's table is partial and in-frame only. The table records tens of thousands of clones, about three quarters of them present only once. The TCR comes from a human donor who had a prior SARS-CoV-2 infection. The sequences come from CD4+ T cells from PBMCs cultured without peptide, collected after COVID-19 vaccination. The V call is TRBV5-5, the J call TRBJ2-7, with 12 bases fitting TRBD2. The CDR3 coding sequence is TGTGCCAGCAGCTTTGCCGGGCTAGCGGGAGGGCCGCGTCGGTACTTC. This codes for CASSFAGLAGGPRRYF.